The source of this T cell receptor beta chain is a study of neoadjuvant anti-PD-1 for oral cavity cancer (dated by TCRdb to about 2021). Concerning the study at large: Before curative-intent surgical resection, most patients were given three to four biweekly doses of nivolumab at 3 mg/kg. Patients without progression received a fourth nivolumab dose around day 43 and underwent definitive surgical resection on days 50-56. Under RECIST 1.1, patients with complete response, partial response or stable disease were classed as responders, and patients with progression were classed as non-responders. The parent correlative cohort had around 13 patients and a response rate of approximately 30%. What the study reported, not specific to this receptor: Higher pretreatment blood TCRbeta clonality and lower post-treatment tumor TCRbeta clonality were correlated with higher pretreatment blood Treg/Th17 ratios. Only a few patients per response group were included in the TCR analyses, and the authors called for validation in larger cohorts. After neoadjuvant nivolumab, non-responders showed significantly higher T cell clonality (Gini index) in PBMCs than responders did.

The sample's time point label is to be understood as: before neoadjuvant nivolumab. None of the patients had received prior systemic or radiation treatment, and all were newly diagnosed with stage II-IVA oral cavity squamous cell carcinoma. The cohort was composed of patients with HPV-negative, locally advanced oral cavity squamous cell carcinoma. Peripheral blood mononuclear cells were analyzed directly, without maintenance or expansion in culture. Samples were obtained from a longitudinal correlative study of a single-arm phase II trial of neoadjuvant nivolumab in oral cavity squamous cell carcinoma. Subject-matched pre- and post-treatment PBMCs and tumors from three responders and three non-responders were subjected to genomic DNA-based TCRbeta sequencing. Peripheral blood mononuclear cells were collected once before nivolumab treatment and again after treatment, at the time of surgery. The Maxwell RSC DNA from Cells kit was used to isolate genomic DNA from PBMCs.

Points on this clone: Its antigen is unknown. Base qualities were left out, and no much larger clone turns up one base away.

Trimming at the junction amounts to 4 bases on V and 4 bases on J, and the germline ends lie 10 bases apart. The CDR3 sequence holds 12 residues, the cysteine and phenylalanine included. The retained sequence is limited to the CDR3, 36 bases, with the frame set at the first base. CDR1 SQVTM and CDR2 ANQGSEA are derived from the germline V gene. For deep sequencing, PBMC libraries mostly used 450 to 550 ng of input genomic DNA, with six replicates for each sample. TCRbeta libraries were prepared with the immunoSEQ hsTCRbeta kit according to the manufacturer's instructions. An Illumina NovaSeq 6000 S4 flow cell was used to sequence the final libraries, which had first been combined to 3 nM. In the authors' own workflow: The immunoSEQ Analyzer handled quality control and preprocessing of the raw data. The analysis was restricted to productive rearrangements, with each unique CDR3 amino acid sequence defining a clonotype. Using the R package tcR, the researchers computed the Gini-Simpson index as their estimate of repertoire clonality. Student's t test was used to compare Gini indices, and Pearson correlation was used to assess associations with tumor size change. What TCRdb holds here is the immuneACCESS table cut down to in-frame rearrangements. Part of the clones is not present; checked against another copy, under half of the missing clones reflect an unresolved V gene, and the others are unexplained. D and trimming come from the DNA, and the V and J calls and clone size come from that table. This sample gives about 62,000 clones in total; around 80% of them show up just once. Of the sample, 2% to 3% falls within the top ten clones.

The starting material was PBMCs, obtained before nivolumab (anti-PD-1) treatment. The V gene is TRBV29-1 and the J gene is TRBJ1-2; the D gene cannot be named for sure. The clonotype originates from a person aged 35-79 years with oral cavity squamous cell carcinoma. The nucleotide sequence is TGCAGCGTTGCGTTTCGTGGCTATGGCTACACCTTC. It translates to CSVAFRGYGYTF.